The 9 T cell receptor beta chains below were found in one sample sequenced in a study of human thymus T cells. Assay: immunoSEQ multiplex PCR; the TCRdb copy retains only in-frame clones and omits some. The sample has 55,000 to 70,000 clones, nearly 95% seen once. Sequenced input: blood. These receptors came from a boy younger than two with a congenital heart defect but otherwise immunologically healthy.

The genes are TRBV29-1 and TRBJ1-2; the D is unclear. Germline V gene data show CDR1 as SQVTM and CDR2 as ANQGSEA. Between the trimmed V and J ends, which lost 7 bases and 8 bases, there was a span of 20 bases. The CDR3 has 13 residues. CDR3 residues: CSAPQSPYEGYTF. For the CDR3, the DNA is TGCAGCGCCCCTCAGTCCCCCTATGAAGGCTACACCTTC.

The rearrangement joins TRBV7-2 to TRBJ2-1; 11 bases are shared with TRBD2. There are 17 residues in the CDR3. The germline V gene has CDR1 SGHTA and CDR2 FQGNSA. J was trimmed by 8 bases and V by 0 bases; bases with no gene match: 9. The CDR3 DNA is TGTGCCAGCAGCTTAGCGTACCTAGCGGGAGGAGGGCATGAGCAGTTCTTC. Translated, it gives CASSLAYLAGGGHEQFF.

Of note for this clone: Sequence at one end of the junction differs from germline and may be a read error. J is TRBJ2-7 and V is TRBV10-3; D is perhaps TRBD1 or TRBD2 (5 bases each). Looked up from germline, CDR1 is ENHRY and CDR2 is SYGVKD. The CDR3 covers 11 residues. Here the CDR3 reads CAMSGGGEQYF. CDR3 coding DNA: TGTGCCATGAGTGGGGGTGGCGAGCAGTACTTC.

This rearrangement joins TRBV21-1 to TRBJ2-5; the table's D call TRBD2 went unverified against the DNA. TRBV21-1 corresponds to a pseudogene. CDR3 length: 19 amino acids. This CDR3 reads CASSKRSISGNALQETQYF. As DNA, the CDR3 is TGTGCCAGCAGCAAACGGTCAATTAGCGGGAACGCCCTCCAAGAGACCCAGTACTTC.

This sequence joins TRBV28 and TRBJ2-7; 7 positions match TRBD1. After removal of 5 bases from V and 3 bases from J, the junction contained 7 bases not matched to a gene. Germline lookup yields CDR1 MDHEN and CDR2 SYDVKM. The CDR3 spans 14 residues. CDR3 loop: CASSPIRDSYEQYF. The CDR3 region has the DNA TGTGCCAGCAGTCCCATCCGGGACAGCTACGAGCAGTACTTC.

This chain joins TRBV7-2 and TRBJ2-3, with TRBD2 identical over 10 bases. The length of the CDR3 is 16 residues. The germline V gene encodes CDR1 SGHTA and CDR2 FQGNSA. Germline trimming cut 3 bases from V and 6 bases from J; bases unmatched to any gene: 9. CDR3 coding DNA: TGTGCCAGCAGCTTCCTAGCGGGGGACCTGGGTGATACGCAGTATTTT. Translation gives CASSFLAGDLGDTQYF. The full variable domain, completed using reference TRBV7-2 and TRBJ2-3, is GAGVSQSPSNKVTEKGKDVELRCDPISGHTALYWYRQSLGQGLEFLIYFQGNSAPDKSGLPSDRFSAERTGGSVSTLTIQRTQQEDSAVYLCASSFLAGDLGDTQYFGPGTRLTVL.

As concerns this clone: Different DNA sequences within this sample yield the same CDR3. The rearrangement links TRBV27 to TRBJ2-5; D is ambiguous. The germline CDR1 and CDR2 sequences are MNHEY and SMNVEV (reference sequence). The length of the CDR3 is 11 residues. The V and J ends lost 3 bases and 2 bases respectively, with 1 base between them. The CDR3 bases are TGTGCCAGCAGTTTTCAAGAGACCCAGTACTTC. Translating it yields CASSFQETQYF.

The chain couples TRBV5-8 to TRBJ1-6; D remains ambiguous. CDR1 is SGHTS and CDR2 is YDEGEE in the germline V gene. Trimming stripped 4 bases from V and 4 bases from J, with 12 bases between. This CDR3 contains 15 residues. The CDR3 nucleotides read TGTGCCAGCAGCCCCCGTCGTTTTTATAATTCACCCCTCCACTTT. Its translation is CASSPRRFYNSPLHF.

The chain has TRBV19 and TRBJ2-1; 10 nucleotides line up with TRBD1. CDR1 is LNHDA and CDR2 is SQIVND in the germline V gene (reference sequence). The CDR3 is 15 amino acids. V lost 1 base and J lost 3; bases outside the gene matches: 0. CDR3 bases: TGTGCCAGTAGTATAGGGACAGGGGGCTACAATGAGCAGTTCTTC. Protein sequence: CASSIGTGGYNEQFF.